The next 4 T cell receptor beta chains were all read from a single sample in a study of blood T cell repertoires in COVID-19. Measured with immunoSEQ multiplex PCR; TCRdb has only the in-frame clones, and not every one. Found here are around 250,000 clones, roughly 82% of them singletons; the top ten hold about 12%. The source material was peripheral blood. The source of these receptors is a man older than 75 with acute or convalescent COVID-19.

The DNA of the CDR3 is TGTGCCAGCAGCCCAGGGGGCACTGGAAACACCATATATTTT. Its protein product is CASSPGGTGNTIYF. The chain links TRBV5-4 to TRBJ1-3, with 8 bases lining up with TRBD1. Germline trimming cut 4 bases from V and 2 bases from J; bases unmatched to any gene: 2. Germline V gene lookup returns CDR1 SGHNT and CDR2 YYREEE (reference sequence). CDR3 size: 14 residues.

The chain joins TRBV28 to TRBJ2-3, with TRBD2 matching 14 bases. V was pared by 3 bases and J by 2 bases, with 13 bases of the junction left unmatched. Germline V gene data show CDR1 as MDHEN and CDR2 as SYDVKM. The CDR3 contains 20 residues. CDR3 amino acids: CASSLSTGLAGDSSTDTQYF. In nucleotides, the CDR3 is TGTGCCAGCAGTTTGTCTACGGGACTAGCGGGGGATTCTTCCACAGATACGCAGTATTTT.

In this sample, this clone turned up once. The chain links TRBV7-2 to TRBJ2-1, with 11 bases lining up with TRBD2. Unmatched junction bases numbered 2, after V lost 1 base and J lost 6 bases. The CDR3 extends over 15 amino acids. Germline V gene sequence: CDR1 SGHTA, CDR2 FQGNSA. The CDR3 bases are TGTGCCAGCAGCTTAGTTGGACTAGCGGGCAATGAGCAGTTCTTC. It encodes CASSLVGLAGNEQFF. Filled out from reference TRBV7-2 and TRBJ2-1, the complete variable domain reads GAGVSQSPSNKVTEKGKDVELRCDPISGHTALYWYRQSLGQGLEFLIYFQGNSAPDKSGLPSDRFSAERTGGSVSTLTIQRTQQEDSAVYLCASSLVGLAGNEQFFGPGTRLTVL.

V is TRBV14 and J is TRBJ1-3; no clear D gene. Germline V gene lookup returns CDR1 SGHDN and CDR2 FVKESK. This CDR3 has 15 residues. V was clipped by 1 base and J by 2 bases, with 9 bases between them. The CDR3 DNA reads TGTGCCAGCAGCCAAGTGCGGGTCCCTGGAAACACCATATATTTT. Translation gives CASSQVRVPGNTIYF.